This is a list of T cell receptor beta chains from one sample in a study of blood T cell repertoires in COVID-19. TCRdb's table, derived via immunoSEQ multiplex PCR, lists solely in-frame clones and lacks some. Of fewer than 300,000 clones in the sample, about 82% are singletons; the top ten hold about 5.1%. Sequenced sample: peripheral blood. Receptors originate from a man aged 45-65 years with active or convalescent COVID-19. Each CDR3 is given with its conserved first and last residue. D genes are given only for firm matches. Only part of the rows carry a size: once, few, many, or a class if the clone is expanded.

v_call	clone_size	j_call	d_call	cdr3_aa	cdr3_nt
TRBV5-5	.	TRBJ1-1	.	CASSFQDMNTEAFF	TGTGCCAGCAGCTTCCAGGACATGAACACTGAAGCTTTCTTT
TRBV28	.	TRBJ1-6	.	CASGGGKSPLHF	TGTGCCAGTGGGGGGGGTAAGTCACCCCTCCACTTT
TRBV7-9	.	TRBJ2-1	TRBD2	CASSLGEGLRNEQFF	TGTGCCAGCAGCCTCGGGGAGGGGTTGAGGAATGAGCAGTTCTTC
TRBV27	.	TRBJ2-7	.	CASILSTRGAGRQYF	TGTGCCAGCATTCTTTCCACCAGGGGGGCGGGCCGGCAGTACTTC
TRBV19	.	TRBJ2-1	.	CASSIVTGAPSYNEQFF	TGTGCCAGTAGTATCGTGACTGGTGCTCCCTCCTACAATGAGCAGTTCTTC
TRBV2	.	TRBJ2-7	.	CASSAVGYEQYF	TGTGCCAGCAGTGCAGTTGGCTACGAGCAGTACTTC
TRBV13	.	TRBJ2-7	TRBD1	CASSLTGTVGEQYF	TGTGCCAGCAGCCTTACCGGGACAGTGGGCGAGCAGTACTTC
TRBV4-1	.	TRBJ1-3	TRBD1	CASSQDTGVSSGNTIYF	TGCGCCAGCAGCCAAGATACAGGGGTCAGCTCTGGAAACACCATATATTTT
TRBV7-2	.	TRBJ1-6	TRBD1	CASSSLGQERGLSLHF	TGTGCCAGCAGCTCTTTGGGACAGGAACGGGGGCTTTCCCTCCACTTT
TRBV11-2	.	TRBJ1-6	.	CASSLEAGANSPLHF	TGTGCCAGCAGCTTAGAGGCAGGGGCGAATTCACCCCTCCACTTT
TRBV6-2/TRBV6-3	.	TRBJ1-5	TRBD1	CASSYSEGGRQPQHF	TGTGCCAGCAGTTACTCCGAAGGGGGCCGACAGCCCCAGCATTTT
TRBV7-9	few	TRBJ2-3	.	CASSPLVGRGETDTQYF	TGTGCCAGCAGCCCCTTGGTGGGGCGGGGCGAGACAGATACGCAGTATTTT
TRBV7-2	.	TRBJ1-3	TRBD1	CASSSNTGGSGNTIYF	TGTGCCAGCAGCTCTAATACAGGGGGGTCTGGAAACACCATATATTTT
TRBV9	few	TRBJ2-2	.	CASSVGRGARGELFF	TGTGCCAGCAGCGTAGGCCGTGGGGCGAGGGGGGAGCTGTTTTTT
TRBV30	.	TRBJ1-2	.	CAWSREENGYTF	TGTGCCTGGAGTAGAGAGGAGAACGGCTACACCTTC
TRBV5-1	.	TRBJ1-2	TRBD1	CASSASGTGSYGYTF	TGCGCCAGCAGCGCTTCCGGGACAGGGTCGTACGGCTACACCTTC
TRBV5-6	few	TRBJ2-1	.	CASSLEGGSWNNEQFF	TGTGCCAGCAGCTTGGAAGGTGGGAGTTGGAACAATGAGCAGTTCTTC
TRBV4-3	.	TRBJ2-3	TRBD2	CASSEREGRQYF	TGCGCCAGCAGTGAGCGGGAGGGCCGGCAGTATTTT
TRBV7-6	.	TRBJ2-7	TRBD2	CASSPGTSGTYEQYF	TGTGCCAGCAGCCCGGGGACTAGCGGAACCTACGAGCAGTACTTC
TRBV29-1	.	TRBJ2-3	.	CSVEPGSTPDTQYF	TGCAGCGTCGAACCCGGGTCGACGCCAGATACGCAGTATTTT
TRBV11-3	.	TRBJ2-3	.	CASSLGLSAGTDTQYF	TGTGCCAGCAGCTTAGGCCTGAGTGCCGGCACAGATACGCAGTATTTT
TRBV29-1	.	TRBJ2-1	.	CSGLGPFQFF	TGCAGTGGACTTGGGCCATTCCAGTTCTTC
TRBV6-2/TRBV6-3	.	TRBJ2-7	TRBD1	CASSYLTGSLYEQYF	TGTGCCAGCAGTTACTTGACAGGGAGCCTCTACGAGCAGTACTTC
TRBV2	once	TRBJ2-2	TRBD2	CASSAEGLAGSLTGELFF	TGTGCCAGCAGTGCTGAGGGCCTAGCGGGGAGCCTGACCGGGGAGCTGTTTTTT
TRBV9	.	TRBJ1-2	TRBD1	CASSPQGENYGYTF	TGTGCCAGCAGCCCCCAGGGGGAGAACTATGGCTACACCTTC
TRBV28	few	TRBJ1-1	.	CASSLGLKLPTATEAFF	TGTGCCAGCAGTTTAGGTTTAAAGCTCCCCACCGCCACTGAAGCTTTCTTT
TRBV10-3	.	TRBJ2-2	TRBD1	CAISEFWDRVFSGELFF	TGTGCCATCAGTGAGTTTTGGGACAGGGTGTTTTCCGGGGAGCTGTTTTTT
TRBV5-1	few	TRBJ1-2	.	CASSRSGRQGDPYGYTF	TGCGCCAGCAGCCGCTCAGGTCGCCAGGGTGATCCCTATGGCTACACCTTC
TRBV3-1/TRBV3-2	.	TRBJ1-4	TRBD1	CASSLGFGTGGELFF	TGTGCCAGCAGCTTAGGGTTTGGGACAGGAGGTGAACTGTTTTTT
TRBV27	.	TRBJ2-1	.	CATGLLGPYNEQFF	TGTGCCACCGGACTCCTCGGCCCCTACAATGAGCAGTTCTTC
TRBV4-3	.	TRBJ2-3	.	CASSQAAEDTQYF	TGCGCCAGCAGCCAAGCCGCTGAGGATACGCAGTATTTT
TRBV14	.	TRBJ1-1	.	CASSFQVNTEAFF	TGTGCCAGCAGCTTTCAGGTGAACACTGAAGCTTTCTTT
TRBV2	.	TRBJ2-6	.	CASMGGSVSGANVLTF	TGTGCCAGCATGGGAGGCAGCGTCTCTGGGGCCAACGTCCTGACTTTC
TRBV19	.	TRBJ1-2	.	CASTRGSNYGYTF	TGTGCCAGTACTAGGGGCTCTAACTATGGCTACACCTTC
TRBV5-5	.	TRBJ2-3	.	CASSIPTPSPDTQYF	TGTGCCAGCAGCATACCGACACCTTCTCCGGATACGCAGTATTTT
TRBV6-5	.	TRBJ2-3	TRBD2	CASRDLAGVDTQYF	TGTGCCAGCAGGGATCTAGCGGGAGTAGATACGCAGTATTTT
TRBV4-1	.	TRBJ2-1	TRBD1	CASSQSTGAAYNEQFF	TGCGCCAGCAGCCAATCGACAGGGGCCGCCTACAATGAGCAGTTCTTC
TRBV11-2	.	TRBJ1-2	.	CASRPVQGFTNYGYTF	TGTGCCAGCAGGCCCGTGCAGGGGTTCACTAACTATGGCTACACCTTC
TRBV7-9	.	TRBJ1-2	TRBD1	CASSSGRDRVRYGYTF	TGTGCCAGCAGCTCCGGCCGGGACAGGGTGCGCTATGGCTACACCTTC
TRBV19	.	TRBJ2-1	.	CASSIGEGPAYNEQFF	TGTGCCAGTAGTATCGGGGAAGGGCCAGCATACAATGAGCAGTTCTTC
TRBV6-5	.	TRBJ1-6	TRBD1	CASSYRGTGSPLHF	TGTGCCAGCAGTTACCGCGGGACAGGTTCACCCCTCCACTTT
TRBV27	.	TRBJ2-2	TRBD2	CASRGSGGSAGELFF	TGTGCCAGCAGGGGCAGCGGGGGATCGGCCGGGGAGCTGTTTTTT
TRBV18	.	TRBJ2-1	TRBD1	CASSPGTGSYNEQFF	TGTGCCAGCTCACCCGGGACAGGGTCCTACAATGAGCAGTTCTTC
TRBV15	.	TRBJ2-4	.	CATSRRDDRNIQYF	TGTGCCACCAGCAGAAGAGACGACAGAAACATTCAGTACTTC
TRBV10-2	.	TRBJ2-7	TRBD1	CASSPQGASYEQYF	TGCGCCAGCAGTCCCCAGGGGGCCTCCTACGAGCAGTACTTC
TRBV19	few	TRBJ1-6	.	CASSTRISGVDSPLHF	TGTGCCAGTAGTACCCGGATATCAGGGGTTGATTCACCCCTCCACTTT